This T cell receptor (beta chain) was identified in a study of T cells in Graves' hyperthyroidism and ophthalmopathy (dated by TCRdb to between 2018 and 2021). About the investigation overall: Peripheral blood was collected at initial diagnosis, before any treatment. The 95 to 100 discovery patients were randomly divided into training and test sets at a 7:3 ratio. Once sampling was done, hyperthyroidism patients were given methimazole at a starting dose of 30 mg daily, whereas ophthalmopathy patients were given high-dose intravenous methylprednisolone. The paper describes TCR Vbeta CDR3 sequencing of 135 peripheral blood samples, made up of around 41 ophthalmopathy patients, 70 to 75 hyperthyroidism patients and some 17 progressor patients. TCR V-J signatures able to tell the groups apart were searched for in a discovery cohort of 100 patients, of whom around 42 had Graves' ophthalmopathy and 57 had stable Graves' hyperthyroidism. Whether ophthalmopathy could be predicted prospectively was tested in an independent validation cohort made up of approximately 19 hyperthyroidism patients plus 17 patients who later progressed to ophthalmopathy. In addition, the study compared T-cell repertoires in thyroid tissue and in blood from several Graves' hyperthyroidism patients. Study-wide conclusions, independent of this receptor: Most expanded thyroid clonotypes (frequency above 0.001) were also detected in blood, suggesting blood repertoires may reflect thyroid immune responses. In validation, the model predicted progression to ophthalmopathy with approximately 70% sensitivity and over 72% specificity, a median of 6.5 months before onset. No statistical method was used to set the sample size in advance, and investigators knew the group allocation. A model built on a 13 V-J signature distinguished ophthalmopathy from stable hyperthyroidism, reaching roughly 88% sensitivity and approximately 83% specificity in cross-validation and 80%/75% in testing.

TCR beta CDR3 regions were amplified from RNA transcripts. The TCR CDR3 was subjected to a first round of RT-PCR using the HTBI primer set and the Qiagen OneStep RT-PCR kit. Libraries were constructed in a second round of multiplex PCR, after which size selection and purification were performed. Sequencing of the libraries was done on an Illumina HiSeq2000 using paired-end 100 bp reads. Per the authors' processing: SOAPnuke was used to process the raw data, with reads discarded if the reads contained adapters or uncalled bases, had a mean Phred below 15, or lacked an exact constant-primer or identifier match. High-quality paired reads were merged using COPE v1.2.5, and each unique nucleotide sequence was defined as a clonotype. MiTCR v1.1 was used to align the clonotypes against IMGT TRBV, TRBD and TRBJ reference segments. Analysis was restricted to V-J combinations with a frequency above 0.0001, which covered roughly 99% of repertoires. A TCS score was defined as the ratio between F50 (clonal expansion) and ExV (chaos), using BLOSUM62-based TCRdist between CDR3 peptides within each V-J. Welch's t-statistics and random forest reduced some 510 V-J features to 13, which were used in a naive Bayes classifier (R e1071). The raw public data were reprocessed by TCRdb itself: fastp quality trimming at Q25, MiXCR clonotype calling, in-frame beta chains only. Identical CDR3 proteins give one entry, which carries the most common genes and DNA. TCRdb assigned the V and J calls; the authors' analysis was not used. The sample records approximately 590,000 distinct CDR3 sequences, approximately 14% of which are singletons. The ten largest clones take up 7.3% of the sample.

A patient counted as having stable Graves' hyperthyroidism if no progression to ophthalmopathy occurred over 18 months of follow-up. The hyperthyroidism patients were between 18 and 65 years old and newly diagnosed, with a disease duration of less than 2 months. Any patient with an uncontrolled infection, another autoimmune disease, pregnancy or lactation was excluded. Diagnoses were established on the basis of clinical symptoms, serum thyroxine and TRAb, thyroid ultrasound, and orbital computed tomography. Ficoll-Paque density gradient centrifugation was used to isolate PBMCs from about 9.4 ml of fresh peripheral blood. Trizol reagent was used to extract total RNA, and RNA quality was then checked on an Agilent 2100 Bioanalyzer. This clonotype has just a few counts. Its antigen remains unidentified. Base qualities were left out, and no much larger clone turns up one base away. The junction shows trimming of 3 bases on V and 5 bases on J, plus 11 bases between the germline ends. The germline V gene (reference sequence) provides CDR1 LNHDA and CDR2 SQIVND. Including the terminal cysteine and phenylalanine, the CDR3 comprises 13 residues. The only DNA kept is the CDR3, 39 bases in frame from the first base.

Sequenced input: blood. The clonotype comes from a woman aged 30 to 39 with Graves' hyperthyroidism. Here the chain combines TRBV19 and TRBJ2-7, with the D segment possibly TRBD1 or TRBD2, each aligning over 5 bases. Here the CDR3 is given as CASSMVGVDEQYF. At the DNA level, the sequence is TGTGCCAGTAGTATGGTGGGGGTCGACGAGCAGTACTTC.